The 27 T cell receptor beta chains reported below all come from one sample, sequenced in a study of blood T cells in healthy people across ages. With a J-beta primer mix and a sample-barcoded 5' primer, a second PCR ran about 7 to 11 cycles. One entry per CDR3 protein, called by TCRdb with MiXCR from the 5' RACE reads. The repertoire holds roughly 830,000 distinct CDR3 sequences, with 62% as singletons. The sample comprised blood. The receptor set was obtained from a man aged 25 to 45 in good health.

CDR3 nucleotide sequence: TGTGCCAGCAGTGGCCTTTCGGCACCTAGCACAGATACGCAGTATTTT. Amino acids: CASSGLSAPSTDTQYF. The chain has TRBV6-6 and TRBJ2-3; no definite D call. This CDR3 is 16 amino acids long. The ends were cut back, 5 bases at V and 0 bases at J, with 15 bases in the middle. Germline loops: CDR1 MNHNY, CDR2 SVGAGI (reference sequence).

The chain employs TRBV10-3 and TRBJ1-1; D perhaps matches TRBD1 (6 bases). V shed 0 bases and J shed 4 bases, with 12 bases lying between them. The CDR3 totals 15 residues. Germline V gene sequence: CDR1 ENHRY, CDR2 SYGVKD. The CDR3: CAISESGQGFTEAFF. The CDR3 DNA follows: TGTGCCATCAGTGAGTCGGGGCAGGGGTTCACTGAAGCTTTCTTT.

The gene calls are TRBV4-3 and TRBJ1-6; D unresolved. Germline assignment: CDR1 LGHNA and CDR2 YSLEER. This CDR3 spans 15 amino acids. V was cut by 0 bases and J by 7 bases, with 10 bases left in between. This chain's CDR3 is CASSQDRGPNSPLHF. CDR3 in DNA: TGCGCCAGCAGCCAAGATCGAGGCCCAAATTCACCCCTCCACTTT.

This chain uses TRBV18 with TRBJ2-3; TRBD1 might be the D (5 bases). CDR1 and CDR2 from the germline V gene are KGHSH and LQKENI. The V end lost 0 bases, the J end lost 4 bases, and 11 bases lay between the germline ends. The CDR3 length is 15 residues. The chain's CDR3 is CASSPPVRVPDTQYF. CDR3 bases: TGTGCCAGCTCACCACCGGTCAGGGTACCAGATACGCAGTATTTT.

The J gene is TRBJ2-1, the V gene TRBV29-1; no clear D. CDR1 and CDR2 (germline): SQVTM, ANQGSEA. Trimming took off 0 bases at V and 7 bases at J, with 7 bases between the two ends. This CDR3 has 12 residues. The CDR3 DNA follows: TGCAGCGTTGAAGAAGACGGAAATGAGCAGTTCTTC. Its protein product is CSVEEDGNEQFF.

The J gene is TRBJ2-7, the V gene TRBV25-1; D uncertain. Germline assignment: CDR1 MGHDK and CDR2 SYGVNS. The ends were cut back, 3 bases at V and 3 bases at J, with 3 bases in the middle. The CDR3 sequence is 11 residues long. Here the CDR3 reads CASSDVYEQYF. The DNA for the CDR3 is TGTGCCAGCAGTGACGTCTACGAGCAGTACTTC.

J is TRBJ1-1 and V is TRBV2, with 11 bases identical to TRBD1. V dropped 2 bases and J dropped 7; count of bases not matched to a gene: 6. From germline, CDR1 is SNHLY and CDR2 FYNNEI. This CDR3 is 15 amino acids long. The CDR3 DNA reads TGTGCCAGCAGTGAATATGGGACAGGGGGATTTGAAGCTTTCTTT. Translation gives CASSEYGTGGFEAFF.

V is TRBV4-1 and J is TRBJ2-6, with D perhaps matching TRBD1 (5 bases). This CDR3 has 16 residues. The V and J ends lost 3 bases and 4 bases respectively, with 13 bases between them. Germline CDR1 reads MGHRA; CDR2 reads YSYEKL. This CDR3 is CASSHPQGSGANVLTF. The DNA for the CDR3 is TGCGCCAGCAGCCACCCCCAGGGAAGCGGGGCCAACGTCCTGACTTTC.

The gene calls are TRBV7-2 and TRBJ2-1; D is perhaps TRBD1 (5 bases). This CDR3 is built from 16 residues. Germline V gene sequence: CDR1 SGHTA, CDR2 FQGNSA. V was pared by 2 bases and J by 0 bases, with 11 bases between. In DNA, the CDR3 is TGTGCCAGCAGCTTATATCTTAGGGGCTCCTACAATGAGCAGTTCTTC. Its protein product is CASSLYLRGSYNEQFF. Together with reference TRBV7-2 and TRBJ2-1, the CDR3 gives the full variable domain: GAGVSQSPSNKVTEKGKDVELRCDPISGHTALYWYRQSLGQGLEFLIYFQGNSAPDKSGLPSDRFSAERTGGSVSTLTIQRTQQEDSAVYLCASSLYLRGSYNEQFFGPGTRLTVL.

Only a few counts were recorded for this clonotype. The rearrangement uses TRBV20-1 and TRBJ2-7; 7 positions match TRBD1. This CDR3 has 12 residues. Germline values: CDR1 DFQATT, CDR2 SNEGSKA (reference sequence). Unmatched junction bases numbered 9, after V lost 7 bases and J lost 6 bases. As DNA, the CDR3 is TGCAGTGTAAGACAGGGATCGGGCGAGCAGTACTTC. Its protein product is CSVRQGSGEQYF.

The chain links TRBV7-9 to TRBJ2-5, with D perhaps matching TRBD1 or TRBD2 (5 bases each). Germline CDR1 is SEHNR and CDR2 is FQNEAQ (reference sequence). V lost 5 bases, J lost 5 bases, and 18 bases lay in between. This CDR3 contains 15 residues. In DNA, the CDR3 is TGTGCCAGCAGCCCCCCTGGGACCCAAGGGGAGACCCAGTACTTC. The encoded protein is CASSPPGTQGETQYF.

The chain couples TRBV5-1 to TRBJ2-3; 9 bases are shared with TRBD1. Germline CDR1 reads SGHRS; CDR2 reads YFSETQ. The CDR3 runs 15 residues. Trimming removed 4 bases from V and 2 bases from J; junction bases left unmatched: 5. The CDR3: CASSNRGPSTDTQYF. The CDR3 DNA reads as TGCGCCAGCAGCAACAGGGGGCCCTCCACAGATACGCAGTATTTT. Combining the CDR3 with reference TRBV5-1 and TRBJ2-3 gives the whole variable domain KAGVTQTPRYLIKTRGQQVTLSCSPISGHRSVSWYQQTPGQGLQFLFEYFSETQRNKGNFPGRFSGRQFSNSRSEMNVSTLELGDSALYLCASSNRGPSTDTQYFGPGTRLTVL.

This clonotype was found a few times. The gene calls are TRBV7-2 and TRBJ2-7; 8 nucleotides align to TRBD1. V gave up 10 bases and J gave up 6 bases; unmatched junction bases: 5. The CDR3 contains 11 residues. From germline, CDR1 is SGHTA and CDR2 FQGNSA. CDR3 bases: TGTGCCATACGGACAGGGAGCGAGCAGTACTTC. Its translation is CAIRTGSEQYF.

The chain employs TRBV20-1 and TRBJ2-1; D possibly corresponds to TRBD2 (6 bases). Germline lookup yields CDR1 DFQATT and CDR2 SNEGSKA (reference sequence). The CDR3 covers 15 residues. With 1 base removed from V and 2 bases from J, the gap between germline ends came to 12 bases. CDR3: CSARGLARTYNEQFF. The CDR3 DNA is TGCAGTGCTAGAGGGCTAGCGCGGACCTACAATGAGCAGTTCTTC.

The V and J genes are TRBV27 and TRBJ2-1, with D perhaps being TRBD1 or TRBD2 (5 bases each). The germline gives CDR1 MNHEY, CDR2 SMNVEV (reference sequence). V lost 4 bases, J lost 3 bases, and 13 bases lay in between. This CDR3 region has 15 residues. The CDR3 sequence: CASSWRWGRYNEQFF. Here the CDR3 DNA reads TGTGCCAGCAGTTGGAGGTGGGGCCGCTACAATGAGCAGTTCTTC.

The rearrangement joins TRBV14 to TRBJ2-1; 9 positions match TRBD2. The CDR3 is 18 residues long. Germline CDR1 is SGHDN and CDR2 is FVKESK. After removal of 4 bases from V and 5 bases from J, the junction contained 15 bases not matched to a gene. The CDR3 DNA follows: TGTGCCAGCAGCCCCCAAATAAGGGCTAGCGGGGCCCACAATGAGCAGTTCTTC. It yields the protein CASSPQIRASGAHNEQFF. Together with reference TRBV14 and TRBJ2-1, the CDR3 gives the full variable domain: EAGVTQFPSHSVIEKGQTVTLRCDPISGHDNLYWYRRVMGKEIKFLLHFVKESKQDESGMPNNRFLAERTGGTYSTLKVQPAELEDSGVYFCASSPQIRASGAHNEQFFGPGTRLTVL.

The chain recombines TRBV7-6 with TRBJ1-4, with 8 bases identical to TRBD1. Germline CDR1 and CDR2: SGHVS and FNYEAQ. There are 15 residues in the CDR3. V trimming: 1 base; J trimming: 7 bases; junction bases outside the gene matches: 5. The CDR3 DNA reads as TGTGCCAGCAGCTTAGGGACAGGGAATTTTGAAAAACTGTTTTTT. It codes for CASSLGTGNFEKLFF.

CDR3 residues: CASSSDYVQYF. DNA for the CDR3: TGTGCCAGCAGTTCGGACTACGTGCAGTACTTC. V usage is TRBV27 and J usage is TRBJ2-5; perhaps TRBD2 as D (6 bases). V lost 4 bases, J lost 11 bases, and 11 bases lay in between. CDR1 and CDR2 (germline): MNHEY, SMNVEV (reference sequence). This CDR3 region has 11 residues.

CDR3 sequence (DNA): TGCAGTGCTAGAAATACGGTGAACACTGAAGCTTTCTTT. Its protein product is CSARNTVNTEAFF. V is TRBV20-1 and J is TRBJ1-1; D remains ambiguous. Looked up from germline, CDR1 is DFQATT and CDR2 is SNEGSKA (reference sequence). CDR3 length equals 13 residues. The V gene lost 2 bases and the J gene lost 0 bases, with 7 bases spanning the gap.

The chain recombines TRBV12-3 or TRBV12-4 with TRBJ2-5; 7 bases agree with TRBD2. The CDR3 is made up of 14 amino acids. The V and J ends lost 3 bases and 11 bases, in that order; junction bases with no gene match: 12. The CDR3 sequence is CASSLELTAGEQYF. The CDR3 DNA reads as TGTGCCAGCAGTTTGGAGCTCACGGCGGGGGAGCAGTACTTC.

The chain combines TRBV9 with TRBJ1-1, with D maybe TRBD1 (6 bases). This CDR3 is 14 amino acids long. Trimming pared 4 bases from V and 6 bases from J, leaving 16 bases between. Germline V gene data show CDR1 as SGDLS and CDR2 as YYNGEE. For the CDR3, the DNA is TGTGCCAGCAGCCCGGGACATCCAGACGCTGAAGCTTTCTTT. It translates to CASSPGHPDAEAFF.

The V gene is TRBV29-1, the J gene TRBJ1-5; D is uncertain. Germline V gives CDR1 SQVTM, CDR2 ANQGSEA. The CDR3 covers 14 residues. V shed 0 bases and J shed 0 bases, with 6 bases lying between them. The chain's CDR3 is CSVEDSSSNQPQHF. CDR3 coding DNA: TGCAGCGTTGAAGACAGTAGTAGCAATCAGCCCCAGCATTTT.

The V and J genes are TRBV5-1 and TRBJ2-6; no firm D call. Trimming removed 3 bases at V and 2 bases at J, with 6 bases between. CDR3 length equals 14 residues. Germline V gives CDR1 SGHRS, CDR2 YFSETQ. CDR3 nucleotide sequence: TGCGCCAGCAGCTCGAGCCCTGGGGCCAACGTCCTGACTTTC. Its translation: CASSSSPGANVLTF.

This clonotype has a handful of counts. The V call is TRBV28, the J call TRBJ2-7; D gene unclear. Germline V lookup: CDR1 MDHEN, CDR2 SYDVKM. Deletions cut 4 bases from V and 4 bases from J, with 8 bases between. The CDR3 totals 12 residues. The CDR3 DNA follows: TGTGCCAGCAGTTCCACCACGTACGAGCAGTACTTC. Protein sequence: CASSSTTYEQYF.

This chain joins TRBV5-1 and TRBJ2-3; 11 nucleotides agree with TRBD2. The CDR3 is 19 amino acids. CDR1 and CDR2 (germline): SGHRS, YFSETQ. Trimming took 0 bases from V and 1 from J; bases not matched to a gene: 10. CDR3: CASSLARLAGTSRTDTQYF. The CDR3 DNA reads TGCGCCAGCAGCTTGGCCCGACTAGCGGGGACCTCTCGCACAGATACGCAGTATTTT.

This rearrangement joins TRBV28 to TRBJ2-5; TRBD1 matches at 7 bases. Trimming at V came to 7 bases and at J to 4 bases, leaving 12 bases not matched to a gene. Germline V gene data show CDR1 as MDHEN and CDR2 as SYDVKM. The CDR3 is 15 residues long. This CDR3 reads CASNAGDSNLETQYF. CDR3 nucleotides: TGTGCCAGCAACGCAGGGGACAGTAACTTAGAGACCCAGTACTTC.

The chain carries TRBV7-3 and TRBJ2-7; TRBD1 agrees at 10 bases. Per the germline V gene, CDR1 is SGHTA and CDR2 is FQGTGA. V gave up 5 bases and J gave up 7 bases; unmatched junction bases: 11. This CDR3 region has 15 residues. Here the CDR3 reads CASSRLGGTGEEQYF. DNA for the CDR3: TGTGCCAGCAGCCGCCTGGGGGGGACAGGGGAAGAGCAGTACTTC. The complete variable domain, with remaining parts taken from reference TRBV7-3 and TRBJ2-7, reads GAGVSQTPSNKVTEKGKYVELRCDPISGHTALYWYRQSLGQGPEFLIYFQGTGAADDSGLPNDRFFAVRPEGSVSTLKIQRTERGDSAVYLCASSRLGGTGEEQYFGPGTRLTVT.